Below, one T cell receptor (beta chain) is given with its context. This entry comes from a study of blood T cell repertoires in COVID-19. From germline, CDR1 is MNHNS and CDR2 SASEGT. The length of the CDR3 is 15 residues. V lost 2 bases and J lost 3, with 11 bases in between. This study enrolled people aged 18 to 89 from around 26 US geographic areas. Only in-frame clones appear in the TCRdb table, and some are missing; sequencing was by immunoSEQ multiplex PCR. The table includes approximately 230,000 clones, approximately 86% detected once. The chain uses TRBV6-1 and TRBJ1-5; D remains unclear. The source of this sequence is a woman aged 50 to 65 with acute COVID-19. Sequenced: PBMCs or T cells enriched from blood (not recorded which). The CDR3, as DNA: TGTGCCAGCAGTGAATTGGGAGGGCCCAATCAGCCCCAGCATTTT. Residues: CASSELGGPNQPQHF.